This entry lists 18 T cell receptor beta chains sequenced from one sample in a study of blood T cell repertoires in COVID-19. Sequenced by immunoSEQ multiplex PCR; TCRdb stores in-frame clones only, minus some. The sample lists fewer than 180,000 clones; about four fifths were seen once. Sequencing was done on a sample of peripheral blood. The receptor source for this set is a man aged 65-85 years with acute or convalescent COVID-19.

The V and J genes are TRBV29-1 and TRBJ1-1; possibly TRBD1 for D (6 bases). Trimming shortened V by 5 bases and J by 0 bases, and 10 bases separated the two germline ends. The CDR3 length is 13 residues. CDR1 and CDR2 from the germline V gene are SQVTM and ANQGSEA. The CDR3 spells CSVRTELNTEAFF. The CDR3 DNA sequence: TGCAGCGTTAGGACAGAGTTGAACACTGAAGCTTTCTTT.

This clone has more than one count but fewer than ten. The chain combines TRBV29-1 with TRBJ2-1; a possible D gene is TRBD1 (5 bases). The V and J ends lost 8 bases and 2 bases respectively, with 10 bases between them. The CDR3 runs 12 residues. The germline gives CDR1 SQVTM, CDR2 ANQGSEA. CDR3 DNA sequence: TGCAGCCCAAGGACACCCTACAATGAGCAGTTCTTC. Protein product: CSPRTPYNEQFF.

DNA for the CDR3: TGTGCCAGTACAGGGGGTTCCTACAATGAGCAGTTCTTC. Its translation is CASTGGSYNEQFF. The V call is TRBV2, the J call TRBJ2-1, with 8 bases fitting TRBD1. The J segment lost 1 base and the V segment lost 9 bases, leaving 2 bases of the junction unmatched. The CDR3 is 13 amino acids. Looked up from germline, CDR1 is SNHLY and CDR2 is FYNNEI.

The CDR3 here is CASSYQEIYGYTF. CDR3 coding DNA: TGTGCCAGCAGCTACCAAGAGATCTATGGCTACACCTTC. The chain is built from TRBV12-3 or TRBV12-4 and TRBJ1-2; D is unresolved. This CDR3 contains 13 residues. V gave up 6 bases and J gave up 4 bases, with 12 bases separating them.

CDR3 region: CASSYETGVREQYF. The CDR3 coding sequence is TGTGCCAGCAGTTATGAGACAGGGGTTAGAGAGCAGTACTTC. This sequence joins TRBV6-6 and TRBJ2-7, with TRBD1 identical over 8 bases. The CDR3 has 14 residues. Germline V gene sequence: CDR1 MNHNY, CDR2 SVGAGI (reference sequence). V shed 3 bases and J 7 bases; nucleotides not matched to a gene: 8.

This CDR3 reads CASRSGVRGYTF. For the CDR3, the DNA is TGTGCCAGCAGGTCAGGGGTCCGGGGCTACACCTTC. This rearrangement joins TRBV7-9 to TRBJ1-2, with D tentatively TRBD1 (6 bases). The CDR3 totals 12 residues. V lost 6 bases and J 8 bases, leaving 13 bases between the germline ends. Germline V gives CDR1 SEHNR, CDR2 FQNEAQ (reference sequence).

The chain has TRBV27 and TRBJ2-2; the D gene is possibly TRBD1 (5 bases). Between the trimmed V and J ends, which lost 2 bases and 7 bases, there was a span of 11 bases. The CDR3 is 14 residues long. Germline V gene lookup returns CDR1 MNHEY and CDR2 SMNVEV (reference sequence). Here the CDR3 reads CASSLAQGYGELFF. DNA of the CDR3: TGTGCCAGCAGTTTAGCCCAGGGTTACGGGGAGCTGTTTTTT.

The genes are TRBV6-1 and TRBJ2-1, with TRBD2 identical over 10 bases. The length of the CDR3 is 17 residues. Germline V gene lookup returns CDR1 MNHNS and CDR2 SASEGT. Trimming took 1 base from V and 0 from J; bases not matched to a gene: 3. The CDR3 here is CASSEVRLAGSYNEQFF. In nucleotides, the CDR3 is TGTGCCAGCAGTGAAGTGAGACTAGCGGGCTCCTACAATGAGCAGTTCTTC.

V usage is TRBV5-1 and J usage is TRBJ1-6; D possibly corresponds to TRBD1 (5 bases). The CDR3 runs 15 residues. Germline values: CDR1 SGHRS, CDR2 YFSETQ. V lost 0 bases and J 5 bases, leaving 9 bases between the germline ends. The CDR3: CASSLARQNNSPLHF. As DNA, the CDR3 is TGCGCCAGCAGCTTGGCCCGACAGAATAATTCACCCCTCCACTTT.

This clone appeared once. J is TRBJ1-2 and V is TRBV20-1, with D hard to call. The CDR3 runs 10 residues. V shed 2 bases and J shed 5 bases, with 3 bases lying between them. Germline CDR1 DFQATT, CDR2 SNEGSKA (reference sequence). The CDR3 here is CSARQYGYTF. The CDR3 coding sequence is TGCAGTGCTAGACAGTATGGCTACACCTTC.

The rearrangement links TRBV4-2 to TRBJ1-1; 8 positions match TRBD1. Germline V CDR1 and CDR2: LGHNA, YNFKEQ. Trimming at V came to 0 bases and at J to 7 bases, leaving 10 bases not matched to a gene. CDR3 length: 16 residues. CDR3 DNA: TGTGCCAGCAGCCAAGATATAGGACAGGGACGATTTGAAGCTTTCTTT. This codes for CASSQDIGQGRFEAFF.

This clone was observed a few times. This rearrangement joins TRBV19 to TRBJ2-5; 10 bases are shared with TRBD2. Unmatched junction bases numbered 7, after V lost 5 bases and J lost 4 bases. In germline, CDR1 is LNHDA, CDR2 SQIVND (reference sequence). This CDR3 contains 15 residues. Here the CDR3 DNA reads TGTGCCAGTAGTGACACTAGCGGGATAGGAGAGACCCAGTACTTC. Amino acids: CASSDTSGIGETQYF.

The chain carries TRBV6-2 or TRBV6-3 and TRBJ2-2, with D uncertain. Germline loops: CDR1 MNHEY, CDR2 SVGEGT. The V and J ends lost 2 bases and 6 bases respectively, with 4 bases between them. The CDR3 is made up of 12 amino acids. The chain's CDR3 is CASSYEAGELFF. In DNA form, the CDR3 reads TGTGCCAGCAGTTACGAGGCCGGGGAGCTGTTTTTT.

The rearrangement uses TRBV2 and TRBJ2-5, with D tentatively TRBD2 (5 bases). Trimming removed 8 bases from V and 7 bases from J, with 14 bases in between. Germline V gene data show CDR1 as SNHLY and CDR2 as FYNNEI. The CDR3 has 12 residues. CDR3 in DNA: TGTGCCAGCGGGGTTAGCGAGACGACCCAGTACTTC. As protein: CASGVSETTQYF. The whole variable domain, remainder taken from reference TRBV2 and TRBJ2-5, is EPEVTQTPSHQVTQMGQEVILRCVPISNHLYFYWYRQILGQKVEFLVSFYNNEISEKSEIFDDQFSVERPDGSNFTLKIRSTKLEDSAMYFCASGVSETTQYFGPGTRLLVL.

The rearrangement links TRBV5-6 to TRBJ2-7; tentative D call: TRBD1 (6 bases). Germline lookup yields CDR1 SGHDT and CDR2 YYEEEE. The CDR3 totals 14 residues. The V gene lost 5 bases and the J gene lost 2 bases, with 14 bases spanning the gap. CDR3 in amino acids: CASRVQGNTYEQYF. As DNA, the CDR3 is TGTGCCAGCAGGGTACAGGGTAATACCTACGAGCAGTACTTC.

The genes are TRBV7-3 and TRBJ1-1; a possible D gene is TRBD1 (5 bases). CDR1 is SGHTA, CDR2 FQGTGA, per germline. There are 15 residues in the CDR3. V was pared by 1 base and J by 4 bases, with 13 bases between. The CDR3 loop reads CASSLSPGMGTEAFF. The DNA of the CDR3 is TGTGCCAGCAGCTTAAGCCCAGGGATGGGCACTGAAGCTTTCTTT.

This chain connects TRBV11-2 to TRBJ2-7; a possible D gene is TRBD1 (5 bases). Germline values: CDR1 SGHAT, CDR2 FQNNGV. The CDR3 is made up of 14 amino acids. The V gene lost 5 bases and the J gene lost 7 bases, with 18 bases spanning the gap. The CDR3 region has the DNA TGTGCCAGCAGCGCAAGGACACTACCTGGGGAGCAGTACTTC. Translating it yields CASSARTLPGEQYF.

On this clone itself: One end of the junction does not line up with germline, which may come from a read error. The chain is built from TRBV24-1 and TRBJ1-1, with 7 bases matching TRBD1. CDR3 length equals 16 residues. In germline, CDR1 is KGHDR, CDR2 SFDVKD. CDR3 loop: CATSGRTGRENAEAFF. The CDR3 coding sequence is TGTGCCACCAGTGGGAGGACAGGTCGGGAGAACGCTGAAGCTTTCTTT.